This T cell receptor beta chain came from a study of tumor-infiltrating lymphocytes in primary liver carcinoma. Whole-study context: The patients, men and women alike, were aged 30 to 69 years. Per sample, productive TCRbeta reads numbered roughly 3.5 to 7.13 million, similar across tissue types.

Synthesis of TCR beta cDNA was carried out from around 540 ng total RNA with a constant-region primer. Three nested multiplex PCR rounds of slightly modified ARM-PCR generated TCR beta libraries. A C-beta reverse primer was combined with TRBV1-TRBV30 forward primers in the first two PCR rounds, and each round had about 10 cycles. Each CDR3 protein is one row after TCRdb ran MiXCR on the multiplex PCR reads. The sample includes about 120,000 distinct CDR3 sequences, roughly three fifths of them seen just once. The roughly 19-32 mg bulk tissue piece was not sorted before simultaneous RNA and DNA extraction. Samples were taken from five separate regions of every tumor. The study found over 85% viable tumor cells in every tumor sample. On this clonotype: This may be a read error: a much more frequent sequence differs by one nucleotide.

Trimming took 8 bases from V and 9 from J, leaving 17 bases between them. Germline V gives CDR1 MGHRA, CDR2 YSYEKL. This CDR3 has 14 amino acids. The chain employs TRBV4-1 and TRBJ1-6; perhaps TRBD1 as D (5 bases). Sequencing was done on a sample of liver tumor tissue from sampling region 1. Subset meaning: tumor region T1, superior pole. This TCR was sampled from a woman in her sixties with primary liver carcinoma and hepatitis B virus infection. This CDR3 reads CASATGRVISPLHF. CDR3 in DNA: TGCGCCAGCGCGACGGGACGGGTGATTTCACCCCTCCACTTT.